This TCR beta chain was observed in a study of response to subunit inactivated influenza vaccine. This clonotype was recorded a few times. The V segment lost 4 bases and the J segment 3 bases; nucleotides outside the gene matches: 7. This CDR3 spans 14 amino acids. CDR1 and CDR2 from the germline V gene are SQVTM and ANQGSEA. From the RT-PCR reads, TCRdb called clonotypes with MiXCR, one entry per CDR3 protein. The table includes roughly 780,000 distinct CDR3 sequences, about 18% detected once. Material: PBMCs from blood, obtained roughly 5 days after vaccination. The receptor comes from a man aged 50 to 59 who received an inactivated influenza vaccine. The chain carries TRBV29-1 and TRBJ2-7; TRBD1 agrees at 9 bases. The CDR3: CSVVRWDRVYEQYF. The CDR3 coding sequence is TGCAGCGTTGTTAGGTGGGACAGGGTCTACGAGCAGTACTTC.